These 32 T cell receptor beta chains share one sample of origin, sequenced in a study of CD8+ T cells in alopecia areata. The sample's treatment: oral pan-JAK inhibitor, 5-10 mg twice daily. The sequencing template was cDNA reverse transcribed from extracted RNA. Clones were sequenced by immunoSEQ multiplex PCR, and TCRdb holds only the in-frame ones, with some missing. The sample shows about 260,000 clones, over 45% of them seen only once. The specimen comprised CD4+ T cells sorted from blood, sampled at roughly week 53, from a patient treated with tofacitinib. These receptors came from a human donor with alopecia areata.

This chain connects TRBV4-3 to TRBJ2-3; D tentatively fits TRBD1 or TRBD2 (5 bases each). There are 16 residues in the CDR3. Trimming took off 0 bases at V and 2 bases at J, with 12 bases between the two ends. CDR1 is LGHNA and CDR2 is YSLEER in the germline V gene. CDR3 DNA: TGCGCCAGCAGCCAAGATCTACTAGGGGCCACAGATACGCAGTATTTT. Translated, it gives CASSQDLLGATDTQYF.

The genes are TRBV2 and TRBJ2-1; 11 nucleotides align to TRBD2. CDR3 length: 16 amino acids. Germline CDR1 is SNHLY and CDR2 is FYNNEI. The V gene end was trimmed by 6 bases and the J gene end by 3 bases; junction bases not matched to a gene: 7. Written as DNA, the CDR3 is TGTGCCAGCAGCCACAGGACTAGCGGGTACTACAATGAGCAGTTCTTC. This encodes CASSHRTSGYYNEQFF.

V and J are TRBV25-1 and TRBJ2-3; a possible D gene is TRBD2 (6 bases). Germline V gives CDR1 MGHDK, CDR2 SYGVNS. This CDR3 region has 17 residues. Trimming left V 3 bases short and J 0 bases short, with 16 bases between. CDR3 loop: CASSDNSAGSSTDTQYF. As DNA, the CDR3 is TGTGCCAGCAGTGATAATTCCGCGGGGAGCAGCACAGATACGCAGTATTTT.

The chain has TRBV7-2 and TRBJ1-5; D unresolved. The V and J ends lost 2 bases and 6 bases respectively, with 11 bases between them. The CDR3 is 14 amino acids. Germline V gives CDR1 SGHTA, CDR2 FQGNSA. The CDR3 DNA reads as TGTGCCAGCAGCTTAAAGTTCGATGGTCAGCCCCAGCATTTT. Translated: CASSLKFDGQPQHF.

The chain carries TRBV29-1 and TRBJ2-2, with 9 bases fitting TRBD2. Germline V gene lookup returns CDR1 SQVTM and CDR2 ANQGSEA. The CDR3 sequence is 16 residues long. Trimming at V came to 4 bases and at J to 4 bases, leaving 10 bases not matched to a gene. CDR3 region: CSVGLSASGVTGELFF. The CDR3, as DNA: TGCAGCGTTGGTTTGTCCGCTAGCGGGGTCACCGGGGAGCTGTTTTTT.

This sequence joins TRBV5-1 and TRBJ1-6; no definite D call. CDR1 is SGHRS, CDR2 YFSETQ, per germline. Trimming cost V 4 bases and J 0 bases, with 11 bases left between them. The CDR3 is 16 residues long. As DNA, the CDR3 is TGCGCCAGCAGCAGGTCCCCAAGCTCCTATAATTCACCCCTCCACTTT. Translating gives CASSRSPSSYNSPLHF.

In its sample, this clone was seen a few times. This rearrangement joins TRBV7-2 to TRBJ2-3; no clear D. The CDR3 has 14 residues. V was clipped by 1 base and J by 4 bases, with 9 bases between them. CDR1 and CDR2 (germline): SGHTA, FQGNSA. CDR3 nucleotides: TGTGCCAGCAGCTTAGGGGGTTTTGCAGATACGCAGTATTTT. Protein product: CASSLGGFADTQYF.

This chain links TRBV7-6 with TRBJ1-3; a possible D gene is TRBD1 (5 bases). Trimming removed 3 bases at V and 4 bases at J, with 10 bases between. Germline CDR1 and CDR2: SGHVS and FNYEAQ. The CDR3 is made up of 14 amino acids. Written as DNA, the CDR3 is TGTGCCAGCAGCTTCTCAGGGCCCGGAAACACCATATATTTT. Amino acid sequence: CASSFSGPGNTIYF.

The gene calls are TRBV5-1 and TRBJ2-3; D is uncertain. Per germline, CDR1 SGHRS and CDR2 YFSETQ. V was shortened by 7 bases and J by 2 bases, with 11 bases between the two germline ends. The CDR3 loop spans 13 amino acids. CDR3 in DNA: TGCGCCAGCCGGGCGCACGCCACAGATACGCAGTATTTT. Translating gives CASRAHATDTQYF.

This clone was counted a few times. V usage is TRBV10-3 and J usage is TRBJ1-6; TRBD1 agrees at 11 bases. The ends lost 6 bases at V and 9 bases at J; junction bases unmatched: 4. Germline V gene data show CDR1 as ENHRY and CDR2 as SYGVKD. This CDR3 has 14 residues. The CDR3 nucleotides read TGTGCCATCAGCGGGGGACAGGGGGTTTCACCCCTCCACTTT. It codes for CAISGGQGVSPLHF.

This clone was seen more than once but under ten times. CDR3 nucleotide sequence: TGTGCCAGCAGCTTAATGGGACAGGTTAACACCGGGGAGCTGTTTTTT. Encoded protein: CASSLMGQVNTGELFF. The rearrangement joins TRBV7-3 to TRBJ2-2; TRBD1 aligns across 8 bases. This CDR3 is built from 16 residues. Germline V lookup: CDR1 SGHTA, CDR2 FQGTGA. V shed 1 base, J shed 2 bases, and the junction held 3 bases outside the gene matches.

The chain has TRBV9 and TRBJ2-1; tentatively, D is TRBD2 (5 bases). V was cut by 8 bases and J by 9 bases, with 21 bases left in between. Germline lookup yields CDR1 SGDLS and CDR2 YYNGEE. CDR3 length equals 14 residues. The CDR3 DNA is TGTGCCAGTTCAGACTTGAGGGTCGGGGTTGAGCAGTTCTTC. Translating it yields CASSDLRVGVEQFF.

The rearrangement links TRBV4-3 to TRBJ2-7; TRBD2 matches 9 bases. V shed 0 bases and J 7 bases; nucleotides not matched to a gene: 7. The CDR3 has 15 residues. Germline assignment: CDR1 LGHNA and CDR2 YSLEER. DNA for the CDR3: TGCGCCAGCAGCCAAGATACTAGCGGGTACCGGGAGCAGTACTTC. This sequence encodes CASSQDTSGYREQYF.

The V and J genes are TRBV11-2 and TRBJ2-3; TRBD2 is a possible D gene (5 bases). Germline V gives CDR1 SGHAT, CDR2 FQNNGV. V lost 2 bases and J lost 2, with 11 bases in between. The length of the CDR3 is 15 residues. The CDR3, as DNA: TGTGCCAGCAGCTTATTAGCGTCCCCCACAGATACGCAGTATTTT. Protein sequence: CASSLLASPTDTQYF.

CDR3 protein: CSATGRPQYF. CDR3 in DNA: TGCAGTGCTACCGGTCGTCCGCAGTATTTT. The chain joins TRBV20-1 to TRBJ2-3; D is unclear. V was trimmed by 4 bases and J by 10 bases, leaving 9 bases between them. There are 10 residues in the CDR3. Germline V gene data show CDR1 as DFQATT and CDR2 as SNEGSKA (reference sequence).

The rearrangement joins TRBV29-1 to TRBJ2-1, with 7 positions matching TRBD1. The CDR3 consists of 9 residues. V was pared by 4 bases and J by 14 bases, with 2 bases of the junction left unmatched. The germline V gene has CDR1 SQVTM and CDR2 ANQGSEA. CDR3 loop: CSVGQGEFF. CDR3 nucleotide sequence: TGCAGCGTTGGGCAGGGGGAGTTCTTC.

The chain combines TRBV7-9 with TRBJ2-5; 7 nucleotides line up with TRBD2. Trimming cost V 2 bases and J 1 base; bases outside gene matches: 10. Per germline, CDR1 SEHNR and CDR2 FQNEAQ (reference sequence). This CDR3 has 17 amino acids. The CDR3 region has the DNA TGTGCCAGCAGCTTACATGTGGGGGGGACCCCCCAAGAGACCCAGTACTTC. Translating it yields CASSLHVGGTPQETQYF.

The V gene is TRBV29-1, the J gene TRBJ2-1, with 10 nucleotides matching TRBD1. Germline CDR1 reads SQVTM; CDR2 reads ANQGSEA. Trimming cost V 7 bases and J 2 bases; bases outside gene matches: 5. The CDR3 consists of 14 residues. CDR3 amino acids: CSASTGGAYNEQFF. In DNA, the CDR3 is TGCAGCGCCTCGACAGGGGGCGCCTACAATGAGCAGTTCTTC.

The CDR3, as DNA: TGTGCCGCAGGGCGGCAGGGGAGTTTCGAGCAGTACTTC. Its protein product is CAAGRQGSFEQYF. The chain joins TRBV25-1 to TRBJ2-7; D might be TRBD1 (6 bases). The germline V gene has CDR1 MGHDK and CDR2 SYGVNS. Between the trimmed V and J ends, which lost 11 bases and 6 bases, there was a span of 20 bases. The CDR3 contains 13 residues.

The chain recombines TRBV7-6 with TRBJ2-1, with D possibly called TRBD1 or TRBD2 (6 bases each). V was pared by 5 bases and J by 4 bases, with 15 bases between. Per germline, CDR1 SGHVS and CDR2 FNYEAQ. This CDR3 is built from 15 residues. DNA of the CDR3: TGTGCCAGCAGCCCGACCCGGGGGCTTTACAATGAGCAGTTCTTC. Translating gives CASSPTRGLYNEQFF.

This clone was counted between two and nine times. Other DNA sequences of this sample code for an identical CDR3. The V gene is TRBV11-2, the J gene TRBJ2-2; D is unclear. The V and J ends lost 1 base and 6 bases respectively, with 0 bases between them. Germline V CDR1 and CDR2: SGHAT, FQNNGV. The CDR3 has 11 residues. The CDR3 DNA sequence: TGTGCCAGCAGCTTAGCCGGGGAGCTGTTTTTT. Its translation is CASSLAGELFF.

The V gene is TRBV29-1, the J gene TRBJ1-1; D perhaps matches TRBD1 (5 bases). V was clipped by 3 bases and J by 1 base, with 9 bases between them. Germline loops: CDR1 SQVTM, CDR2 ANQGSEA. This CDR3 is 13 amino acids long. This chain's CDR3 is CSVDRDWNTEAFF. In DNA form, the CDR3 reads TGCAGCGTTGACAGGGATTGGAACACTGAAGCTTTCTTT.

The rearrangement uses TRBV11-1 and TRBJ2-7; 9 bases align to TRBD2. CDR1 is SGHAT, CDR2 FQDESV, per germline (reference sequence). This CDR3 has 15 amino acids. After removal of 4 bases from V and 0 bases from J, the junction contained 4 bases not matched to a gene. The CDR3 loop is CASSSTSGGSYEQYF. Here the CDR3 DNA reads TGTGCCAGCAGCTCGACTAGCGGAGGCTCCTACGAGCAGTACTTC.

A single count supports this clone. This rearrangement joins TRBV5-4 to TRBJ2-4; D call uncertain. The germline gives CDR1 SGHNT, CDR2 YYREEE (reference sequence). Trimming took 0 bases from V and 5 from J, leaving 6 bases between them. This CDR3 contains 13 residues. The CDR3 DNA reads as TGTGCCAGCAGCTTGGCTGGGGAAAACATTCAGTACTTC. Its protein is CASSLAGENIQYF.

The chain uses TRBV27 and TRBJ1-2; no reliable D call. Germline-derived CDR1 and CDR2 are MNHEY and SMNVEV (reference sequence). V shed 6 bases and J shed 7 bases, with 9 bases lying between them. CDR3 length: 11 amino acids. CDR3 in amino acids: CASRTLGGYTF. The DNA for the CDR3 is TGTGCCAGCAGAACCCTAGGTGGCTACACCTTC.

The chain has TRBV9 and TRBJ1-2, with D possibly matching TRBD1 (6 bases). Germline lookup yields CDR1 SGDLS and CDR2 YYNGEE. This CDR3 has 14 residues. V was shortened by 3 bases and J by 6 bases, with 15 bases between the two germline ends. Here the CDR3 DNA reads TGTGCCAGCAGCGACGTCAGGGGATATGATGGCTACACCTTC. It specifies CASSDVRGYDGYTF.

This clone has only one observation. The chain carries TRBV7-2 and TRBJ1-5, with D hard to call. The CDR3 is made up of 14 amino acids. Germline V lookup: CDR1 SGHTA, CDR2 FQGNSA. V lost 5 bases and J 6 bases, leaving 14 bases between the germline ends. Here the CDR3 DNA reads TGTGCCAGCAGCCTGGCTGTCATGGCTCAGCCCCAGCATTTT. Translation: CASSLAVMAQPQHF.

The genes are TRBV18 and TRBJ2-3, with TRBD2 identical over 13 bases. The germline CDR1 and CDR2 sequences are KGHSH and LQKENI. V was pared by 1 base and J by 2 bases, with 6 bases of the junction left unmatched. The CDR3 is 18 amino acids. CDR3 DNA sequence: TGTGCCAGCTCACCACTGGGACTAGCGGGACCTTACACAGATACGCAGTATTTT. It is translated as CASSPLGLAGPYTDTQYF.

The table lists this clone with a few counts. The chain uses TRBV27 and TRBJ1-6; D not certain. The CDR3 is made up of 13 amino acids. V was shortened by 6 bases and J by 10 bases, with 13 bases between the two germline ends. The germline CDR1 and CDR2 sequences are MNHEY and SMNVEV (reference sequence). Here the CDR3 DNA reads TGTGCCAGCAGCCTTACAACACAATCACCCCTCCACTTT. Translation gives CASSLTTQSPLHF.

This clone was picked up a small number of times. V and J are TRBV6-5 and TRBJ2-7; D gene ambiguous. V lost 3 bases, J lost 5 bases, and 17 bases lay in between. The V gene's germline CDR1 is MNHEY and CDR2 SVGAGI. The CDR3 is 15 residues long. DNA of the CDR3: TGTGCCAGCAGTTATGAGTCCCAGATCCCCAACGAGCAGTACTTC. The encoded protein is CASSYESQIPNEQYF.

This chain connects TRBV27 to TRBJ2-6, with D hard to call. Trimming pared 3 bases from V and 1 base from J, leaving 7 bases between. The germline gives CDR1 MNHEY, CDR2 SMNVEV (reference sequence). This CDR3 has 15 amino acids. DNA for the CDR3: TGTGCCAGCAGTTTTGTCGGGTCTGGGGCCAACGTCCTGACTTTC. Its protein is CASSFVGSGANVLTF.

J is TRBJ1-1 and V is TRBV4-2, with a weak D call TRBD1 (5 bases). CDR1 is LGHNA, CDR2 YNFKEQ, per germline. V was clipped by 3 bases and J by 1 base, with 12 bases between them. The CDR3 totals 15 residues. The CDR3 DNA reads as TGTGCCAGCAGCCACGAGGGACTCCGGAACACTGAAGCTTTCTTT. Its protein is CASSHEGLRNTEAFF.